The 21 T cell receptor beta chains below were found in one sample sequenced in a study of control samples from healthy donors and cancer patients. Profiling relied on immunoSEQ multiplex PCR, and the TCRdb table lists in-frame clones only, not all of them. The data contain roughly 100,000 clones, 92% of them singletons. Input material: blood. The receptors come from a woman between 18 and 30 years old in good health.

The chain combines TRBV21-1 with TRBJ2-7. TRBV21-1 represents a pseudogene. This CDR3 is 15 amino acids long. CDR3 in amino acids: CASRTGTDFSYEQYF. Here the CDR3 DNA reads TGTGCCAGCAGAACCGGGACGGACTTCTCCTACGAGCAGTACTTC.

This chain uses TRBV27 with TRBJ2-2, with D perhaps TRBD1 (6 bases). CDR1 and CDR2 (germline): MNHEY, SMNVEV (reference sequence). The CDR3 sequence is 15 residues long. Trimming cost V 4 bases and J 1 base, with 10 bases left between them. CDR3 amino acids: CASSSGTLNTGELFF. The CDR3 DNA follows: TGTGCCAGCAGTTCCGGGACACTGAACACCGGGGAGCTGTTTTTT.

The chain recombines TRBV14 with TRBJ2-7; D possibly matches TRBD1 or TRBD2 (6 bases each). V was trimmed by 1 base and J by 3 bases, leaving 10 bases between them. CDR3 size: 14 residues. Germline values: CDR1 SGHDN, CDR2 FVKESK. The DNA for the CDR3 is TGTGCCAGCAGCCAAGGCAGGGGAGGCTACGAGCAGTACTTC. Amino acid sequence: CASSQGRGGYEQYF.

This chain connects TRBV5-5 to TRBJ2-3; 8 bases map to TRBD2. V lost 0 bases, J lost 1 base, and 7 bases stayed unmatched. CDR1 and CDR2 (germline): SGHKS, YYEKEE (reference sequence). CDR3 length: 17 amino acids. Here the CDR3 reads CASSLDPLAGRTDTQYF. The CDR3 nucleotides are TGTGCCAGCAGCTTGGATCCCTTAGCGGGACGCACAGATACGCAGTATTTT.

The chain joins TRBV7-9 to TRBJ1-4; no clear D. V lost 3 bases and J 3 bases, leaving 8 bases between the germline ends. Per germline, CDR1 SEHNR and CDR2 FQNEAQ (reference sequence). CDR3 size: 14 residues. The CDR3 here is CASSFLGPNEKLFF. The CDR3 DNA sequence: TGTGCCAGCAGCTTTCTCGGGCCTAATGAAAAACTGTTTTTT.

The chain combines TRBV4-3 with TRBJ2-7; D perhaps matches TRBD1 (5 bases). The CDR3 runs to 14 residues. Trimming took 0 bases from V and 2 from J, leaving 8 bases between them. The V gene's germline CDR1 is LGHNA and CDR2 YSLEER. The DNA of the CDR3 is TGCGCCAGCAGCCAAGATGTGACAGCCTACGAGCAGTACTTC. Translating gives CASSQDVTAYEQYF.

This clone showed up just once. The chain has TRBV6-6 and TRBJ2-7; perhaps TRBD1 as D (6 bases). There are 12 residues in the CDR3. Germline CDR1 MNHNY, CDR2 SVGAGI (reference sequence). V lost 3 bases, J lost 4 bases, and 7 bases lay in between. This CDR3 reads CASSYQGYEQYF. The CDR3 bases are TGTGCCAGCAGTTATCAGGGGTACGAGCAGTACTTC.

The V and J genes are TRBV11-3 and TRBJ2-7, with D tentatively TRBD1 (6 bases). V shed 5 bases and J shed 3 bases, with 11 bases lying between them. Germline CDR1 and CDR2: SGHNT and YENEEA. The CDR3 loop spans 13 amino acids. CDR3 DNA: TGTGCCAGCAGCCAGGGGACCAACTACGAGCAGTACTTC. This encodes CASSQGTNYEQYF.

The chain has TRBV21-1 and TRBJ1-1. TRBV21-1 is labeled a pseudogene. The CDR3 sequence is 14 residues long. The CDR3 loop is CASSKGGINTEAFF. The CDR3 nucleotides read TGTGCCAGCAGCAAAGGAGGGATTAACACTGAAGCTTTCTTT.

This chain links TRBV6-5 with TRBJ2-2; a possible D gene is TRBD1 (6 bases). With 8 bases removed from V and 6 bases from J, the gap between germline ends came to 13 bases. The CDR3 extends over 13 amino acids. The V gene's germline CDR1 is MNHEY and CDR2 SVGAGI. The DNA for the CDR3 is TGTGCCAGCTACAGGGTAGGGGCCGGGGAGCTGTTTTTT. This codes for CASYRVGAGELFF.

The chain has TRBV27 and TRBJ1-1; D is unresolved. Trimming pared 1 base from V and 1 base from J, leaving 4 bases between. Per germline, CDR1 MNHEY and CDR2 SMNVEV (reference sequence). CDR3 length equals 13 residues. CDR3 in DNA: TGTGCCAGCAGTTTATATGAGAACACTGAAGCTTTCTTT. It encodes CASSLYENTEAFF.

The gene calls are TRBV30 and TRBJ1-2; perhaps TRBD1 as D (6 bases). The CDR3 sequence is 15 residues long. V lost 4 bases to trimming and J lost 4 bases, with 19 bases between them. CDR1 and CDR2 from the germline V gene are GTSNPN and SVGIG (reference sequence). CDR3 sequence (DNA): TGTGCCTGGACCCTAGACAGGTCCTTCGCCTATGGCTACACCTTC. Its protein is CAWTLDRSFAYGYTF. The variable domain in full, with the rest retrieved from reference TRBV30 and TRBJ1-2, is SQTIHQWPATLVQPVGSPLSLECTVEGTSNPNLYWYRQAAGRGLQLLFYSVGIGQISSEVPQNLSASRPQDRQFILSSKKLLLSDSGFYLCAWTLDRSFAYGYTFGSGTRLTVV.

This chain connects TRBV5-1 to TRBJ1-1, with D hard to call. Trimming took off 4 bases at V and 6 bases at J, with 25 bases between the two ends. The V gene's germline CDR1 is SGHRS and CDR2 YFSETQ. This CDR3 has 17 residues. The CDR3 coding sequence is TGCGCCAGCAGCAAGGACCGTAGGTCTGTCGACGGCGCTGAAGCTTTCTTT. Translation gives CASSKDRRSVDGAEAFF.

The V gene is TRBV6-1, the J gene TRBJ2-1, with D unclear. The V gene lost 3 bases and the J gene lost 6 bases, with 3 bases spanning the gap. The germline V gene encodes CDR1 MNHNS and CDR2 SASEGT. This CDR3 spans 11 amino acids. The CDR3 protein is CASSDINEQFF. In nucleotides, the CDR3 is TGTGCCAGCAGTGATATCAATGAGCAGTTCTTC.

This chain uses TRBV6-5 with TRBJ1-5; D ambiguous. The germline V gene encodes CDR1 MNHEY and CDR2 SVGAGI. This CDR3 comprises 15 residues. V lost 8 bases to trimming and J lost 6 bases, with 20 bases between them. The CDR3: CASAVIWAPGQPQHF. The CDR3 nucleotides read TGTGCCAGCGCCGTCATCTGGGCTCCGGGTCAGCCCCAGCATTTT.

This clone was recorded only once. The V and J genes are TRBV3-1 (or the pseudogene TRBV3-2) and TRBJ2-7, with 8 bases aligning to TRBD1. V lost 1 base and J lost 6; bases outside the gene matches: 5. Per germline, CDR1 LGHDT and CDR2 YNNKEL (reference sequence). CDR3 length equals 14 residues. The CDR3 DNA sequence: TGTGCCAGCAGCCAAGCAGGGACAGGTCGCGAGCAGTACTTC. This codes for CASSQAGTGREQYF.

This chain connects TRBV28 to TRBJ1-6; maybe TRBD1 (5 bases). Germline V lookup: CDR1 MDHEN, CDR2 SYDVKM. V was shortened by 6 bases and J by 7 bases, with 13 bases between the two germline ends. CDR3 size: 14 residues. CDR3 DNA: TGTGCCAGCAGCGCAGGGTCAGAGAATTCACCCCTCCACTTT. Encoded protein: CASSAGSENSPLHF.

V gene TRBV29-1 combines with J gene TRBJ1-5; 7 bases are shared with TRBD1. Germline V gives CDR1 SQVTM, CDR2 ANQGSEA. The V gene end was trimmed by 1 base and the J gene end by 2 bases; junction bases not matched to a gene: 5. There are 15 residues in the CDR3. CDR3 in amino acids: CSVEVGDSGNQPQHF. DNA of the CDR3: TGCAGCGTTGAAGTAGGGGACAGTGGCAATCAGCCCCAGCATTTT. Based on the CDR3 plus reference TRBV29-1 and TRBJ1-5, the full variable domain is SAVISQKPSRDICQRGTSLTIQCQVDSQVTMMFWYRQQPGQSLTLIATANQGSEATYESGFVIDKFPISRPNLTFSTLTVSNMSPEDSSIYLCSVEVGDSGNQPQHFGDGTRLSIL.

The rearrangement links TRBV7-9 to TRBJ2-2; 13 bases match TRBD2. CDR1 is SEHNR, CDR2 FQNEAQ, per germline (reference sequence). Unmatched junction bases numbered 8, after V lost 5 bases and J lost 2 bases. CDR3 length: 18 amino acids. DNA of the CDR3: TGTGCCAGCAGCCGACGGACTAGCGGGGGTCGAAACACCGGGGAGCTGTTTTTT. It specifies CASSRRTSGGRNTGELFF.

The J gene is TRBJ1-5, the V gene TRBV7-2; D unresolved. The V and J ends lost 2 bases and 4 bases respectively, with 6 bases between them. Per the germline V gene, CDR1 is SGHTA and CDR2 is FQGNSA. CDR3 length: 13 amino acids. CDR3 amino acids: CASSLTPNQPQHF. Written as DNA, the CDR3 is TGTGCCAGCAGCTTAACACCTAATCAGCCCCAGCATTTT.

This chain joins TRBV15 and TRBJ1-2; D unresolved. Trimming stripped 7 bases from V and 2 bases from J, with 14 bases between. The CDR3 is 14 residues long. CDR1 is LNHNV and CDR2 is YYDKDF in the germline V gene (reference sequence). CDR3 in DNA: TGTGCCACCACCTCGAACCCTGCCAACTATGGCTACACCTTC. Translating it yields CATTSNPANYGYTF.